The clone carrying this T cell receptor beta chain was detected ten times or more. With the read ending 3 residues before the CDR3 end, the germline J gene is used to fill in that end. This record comes from a study of T cell clonality in common variable immunodeficiency. This CDR3 spans 13 amino acids. J gave up 3 bases and V 2 bases, and 3 bases lay outside the gene matches. Germline V gene sequence: CDR1 GTSNPN, CDR2 SVGIG (reference sequence). Repertoires were generated with immunoSEQ multiplex PCR, while TCRdb's copy carries only in-frame clones and drops some. The table lists tens of thousands of clones, with no singletons.

The J gene is TRBJ1-1, the V gene TRBV30, with 7 bases matching TRBD1. The sequenced sample consisted of peripheral blood mononuclear cells. This TCR was recovered from a person aged 18 to 70 in good health. Incomplete CDR3 DNA: TGTGCCTGGAGTACAGGGGCCGACACTGAA. Its translation: CAWSTGADTE. The full CDR3 sequence reads CAWSTGADTEAFF.